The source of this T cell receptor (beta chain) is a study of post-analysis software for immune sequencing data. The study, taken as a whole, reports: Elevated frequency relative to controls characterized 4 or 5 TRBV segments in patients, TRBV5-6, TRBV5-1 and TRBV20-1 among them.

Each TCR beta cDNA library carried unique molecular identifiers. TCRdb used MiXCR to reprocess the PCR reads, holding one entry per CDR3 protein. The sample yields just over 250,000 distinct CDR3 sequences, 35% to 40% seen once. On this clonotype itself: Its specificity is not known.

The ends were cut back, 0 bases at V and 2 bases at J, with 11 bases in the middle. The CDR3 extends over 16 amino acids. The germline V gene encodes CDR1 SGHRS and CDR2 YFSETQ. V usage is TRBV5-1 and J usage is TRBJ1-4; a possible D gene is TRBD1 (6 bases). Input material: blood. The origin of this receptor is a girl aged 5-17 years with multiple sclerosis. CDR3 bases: TGCGCCAGCAGCTTGGACCGGGACAAGACTAATGAAAAACTGTTTTTT. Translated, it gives CASSLDRDKTNEKLFF.